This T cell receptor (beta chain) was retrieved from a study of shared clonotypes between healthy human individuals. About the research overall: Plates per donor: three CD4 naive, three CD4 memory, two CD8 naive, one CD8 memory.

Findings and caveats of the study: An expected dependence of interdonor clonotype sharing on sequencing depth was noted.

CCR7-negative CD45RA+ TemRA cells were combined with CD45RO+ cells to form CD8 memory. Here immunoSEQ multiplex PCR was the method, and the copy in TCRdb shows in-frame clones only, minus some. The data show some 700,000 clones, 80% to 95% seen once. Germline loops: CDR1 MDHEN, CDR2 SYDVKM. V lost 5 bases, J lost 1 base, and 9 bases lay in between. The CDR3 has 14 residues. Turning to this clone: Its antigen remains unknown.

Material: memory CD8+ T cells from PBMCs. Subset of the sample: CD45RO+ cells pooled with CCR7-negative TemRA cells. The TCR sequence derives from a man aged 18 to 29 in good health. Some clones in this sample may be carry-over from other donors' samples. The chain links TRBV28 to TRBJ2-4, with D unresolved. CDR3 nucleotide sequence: TGTGCCAGCAGTGCCGATTTGGCCAAAAACATTCAGTACTTC. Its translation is CASSADLAKNIQYF.